This T cell receptor beta chain was profiled in a study of blood T cell repertoires in COVID-19. Assignments of participants to cohorts depended upon their own reported clinical history. Profiled with immunoSEQ multiplex PCR; TCRdb holds only in-frame clones, not every one. Altogether some 350,000 clones are present, over 75% being singletons, with the ten largest covering around 4.6%. This CDR3 has 13 residues. Per germline, CDR1 MNHNS and CDR2 SASEGT. The V end lost 2 bases, the J end lost 6 bases, and 5 bases lay between the germline ends. This chain uses TRBV6-1 with TRBJ1-6; TRBD1 is a possible D gene (5 bases). The sequence derives from a man aged 30 to 45 who had recovered from COVID-19. The sample consisted of PBMCs or T cells enriched from blood (not recorded which). The CDR3 DNA is TGTGCCAGCAGTGAACAGGGTAATTCACCCCTCCACTTT. Protein product: CASSEQGNSPLHF.